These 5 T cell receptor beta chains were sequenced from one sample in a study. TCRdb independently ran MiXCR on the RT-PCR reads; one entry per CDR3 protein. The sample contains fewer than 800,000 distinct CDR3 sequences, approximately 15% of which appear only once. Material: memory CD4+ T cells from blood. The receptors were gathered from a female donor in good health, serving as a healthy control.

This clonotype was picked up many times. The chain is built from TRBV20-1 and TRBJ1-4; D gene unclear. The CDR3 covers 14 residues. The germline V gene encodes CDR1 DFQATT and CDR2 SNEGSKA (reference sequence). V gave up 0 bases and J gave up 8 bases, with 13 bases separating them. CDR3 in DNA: TGCAGTGCTAGAGATCGGACGTCCGGGGAAAAACTGTTTTTT. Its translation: CSARDRTSGEKLFF.

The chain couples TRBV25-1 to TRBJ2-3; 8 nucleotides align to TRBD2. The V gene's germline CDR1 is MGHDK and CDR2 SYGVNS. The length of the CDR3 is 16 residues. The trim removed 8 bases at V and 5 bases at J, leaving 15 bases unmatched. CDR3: CASAQSGAGAGDTQYF. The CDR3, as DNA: TGTGCCAGCGCCCAGTCCGGAGCGGGAGCCGGAGATACGCAGTATTTT.

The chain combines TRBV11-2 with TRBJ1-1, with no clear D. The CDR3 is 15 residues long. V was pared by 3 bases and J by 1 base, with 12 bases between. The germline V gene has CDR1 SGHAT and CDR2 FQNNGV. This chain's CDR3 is CASSFGRIPNTEAFF. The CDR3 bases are TGTGCCAGCAGCTTTGGGAGAATCCCGAACACTGAAGCTTTCTTT. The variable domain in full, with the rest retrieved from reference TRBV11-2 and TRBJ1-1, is EAGVAQSPRYKIIEKRQSVAFWCNPISGHATLYWYQQILGQGPKLLIQFQNNGVVDDSQLPKDRFSAERLKGVDSTLKIQPAKLEDSAVYLCASSFGRIPNTEAFFGQGTRLTVV.

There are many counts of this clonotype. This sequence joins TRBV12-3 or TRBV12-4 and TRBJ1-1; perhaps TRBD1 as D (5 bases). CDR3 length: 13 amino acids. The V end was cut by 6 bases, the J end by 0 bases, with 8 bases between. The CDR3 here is CASRLTVNTEAFF. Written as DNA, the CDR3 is TGTGCCAGCAGACTGACAGTGAACACTGAAGCTTTCTTT.

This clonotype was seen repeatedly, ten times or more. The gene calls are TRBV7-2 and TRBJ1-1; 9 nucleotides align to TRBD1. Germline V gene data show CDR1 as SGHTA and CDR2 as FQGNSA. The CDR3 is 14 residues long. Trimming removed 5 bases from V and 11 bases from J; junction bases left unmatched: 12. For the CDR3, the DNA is TGTGCCAGCAGCATGGGACAGGGAGGACGTGACGCTTTCTTT. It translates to CASSMGQGGRDAFF.